The 5 T cell receptor beta chains below were found in one sample sequenced in a study of metastatic and nonmetastatic thyroid tumors. There were no patients who had received any treatment before thyroid surgery. Through MiXCR, TCRdb re-clonotyped the PCR reads. This table holds several thousand clones, about 29% found once. The material sequenced was adjacent normal tissue. The receptors here all came from a female donor with papillary thyroid cancer or a benign thyroid nodule (not recorded which). Some clones in this sample may be carry-over from other donors' samples.

V and J are TRBV4-3 and TRBJ2-7; TRBD2 agrees at 10 bases. Germline loops: CDR1 LGHNA, CDR2 YSLEER. CDR3 size: 16 residues. The J segment lost 2 bases and the V segment lost 4 bases, leaving 8 bases of the junction unmatched. The CDR3 DNA sequence: TGCGCCAGCAGCCCAGTGGTGAGCGGGAGGGCCTACGAGCAGTACTTC. Protein product: CASSPVVSGRAYEQYF.

This rearrangement joins TRBV28 to TRBJ2-1; a possible D gene is TRBD1 (6 bases). Germline V lookup: CDR1 MDHEN, CDR2 SYDVKM. The CDR3 length is 14 residues. V gave up 6 bases and J gave up 4 bases, with 13 bases separating them. This CDR3 reads CASRMGRGYNEQFF. The DNA of the CDR3 is TGTGCCAGCAGGATGGGCAGGGGATACAATGAGCAGTTCTTC.

In its sample, this clone is medium-sized (0.01 to 0.1%). This chain uses TRBV28 with TRBJ1-3; D unresolved. CDR3 length: 10 amino acids. In germline, CDR1 is MDHEN, CDR2 SYDVKM. Trimming pared 6 bases from V and 7 bases from J, leaving 4 bases between. CDR3 protein: CASSNNTIYF. CDR3 nucleotides: TGTGCCAGCAGCAATAACACCATATATTTT.

This clone rates as large. V is TRBV19 and J is TRBJ2-7; TRBD1 might be the D (6 bases). The V gene lost 5 bases and the J gene lost 2 bases, with 22 bases spanning the gap. Per the germline V gene, CDR1 is LNHDA and CDR2 is SQIVND (reference sequence). CDR3 length: 17 amino acids. DNA for the CDR3: TGTGCCAGTAGTCAGAGTAAAACAGGGATAATAGCCTACGAGCAGTACTTC. Encoded protein: CASSQSKTGIIAYEQYF. The full variable domain, in which reference TRBV19 and TRBJ2-7 provide the parts outside the CDR3, is DGGITQSPKYLFRKEGQNVTLSCEQNLNHDAMYWYRQDPGQGLRLIYYSQIVNDFQKGDIAEGYSVSREKKESFPLTVTSAQKNPTAFYLCASSQSKTGIIAYEQYFGPGTRLTVT.

The chain recombines TRBV6-5 with TRBJ1-4; 7 bases match TRBD1. Germline values: CDR1 MNHEY, CDR2 SVGAGI. V was pared by 4 bases and J by 4 bases, with 6 bases of the junction left unmatched. The CDR3 has 15 residues. The CDR3 nucleotides are TGTGCCAGCAGTTTCCCCAGGGGGATTAATGAAAAACTGTTTTTT. As protein: CASSFPRGINEKLFF.